This T cell receptor (beta chain) was retrieved from a study of blood T cell repertoires in COVID-19. Sequenced by immunoSEQ multiplex PCR; TCRdb stores in-frame clones only, minus some. The sample shows approximately 69,000 clones, roughly 80% of them seen only once. V gave up 7 bases and J gave up 5 bases; unmatched junction bases: 9. The germline CDR1 and CDR2 sequences are SNHLY and FYNNEI. The CDR3 sequence is 14 residues long. This clone was observed a few times. This chain links TRBV2 with TRBJ1-1; 8 bases are a match to TRBD1. The sequenced material came from peripheral blood. The TCR sequence derives from a woman in her 70s with acute or convalescent COVID-19. In DNA form, the CDR3 reads TGTGCCAGCACCCCGGACAGGGTCGGGACTGAAGCTTTCTTT. Translated, it gives CASTPDRVGTEAFF.